This T cell receptor (beta chain) comes out of a study of beta chain features in type 1 diabetes. Study-wide context: Cell yields, age and gender were similar between patients and healthy donors.

This clone was observed a few times. The antigen is not known. The study's findings and limits: For cells with high TCR expression, cDNA sequencing could yield over-representation.

V was cut by 4 bases and J by 6 bases, with 11 bases left in between. The CDR3 runs 13 residues. CDR1 is SGHRS, CDR2 YFSETQ, per germline. Expressed TCRB transcripts were sequenced because the isolated RNA had all been reverse transcribed beforehand. Profiling relied on immunoSEQ multiplex PCR, and the TCRdb table lists in-frame clones only, not all of them. The sample consists of 970,000 or so clones, around a sixth of them appearing once. Based on CD45RO/CCR7/CD25/CD127/CD95/CD27, CD4+ regulatory, stem cell-like memory, naive and central memory cells were sorted. The chain has TRBV5-1 and TRBJ2-1, with D possibly matching TRBD2 (5 bases). The TCR originated in a woman in her late teens or twenties in good health. The sequencing sample was made of naive CD4+ T cells from blood. The chain's CDR3 is CASSPRGPNEQFF. In DNA, the CDR3 is TGCGCCAGCAGCCCCCGAGGGCCCAATGAGCAGTTCTTC.